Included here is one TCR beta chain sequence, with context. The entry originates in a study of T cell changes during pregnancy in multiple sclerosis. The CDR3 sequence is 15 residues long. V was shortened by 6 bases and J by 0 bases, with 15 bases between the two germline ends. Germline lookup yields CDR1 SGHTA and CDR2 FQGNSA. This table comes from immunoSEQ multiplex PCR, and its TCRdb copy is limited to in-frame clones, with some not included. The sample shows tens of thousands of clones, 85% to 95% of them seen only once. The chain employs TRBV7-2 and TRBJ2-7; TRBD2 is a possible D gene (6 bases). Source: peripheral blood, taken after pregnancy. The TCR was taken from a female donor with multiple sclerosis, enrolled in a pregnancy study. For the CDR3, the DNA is TGTGCCAGCAGTGATCGCGCGGGGAACTCCTACGAGCAGTACTTC. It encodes CASSDRAGNSYEQYF.